This TCR beta chain was retrieved from a study of blood T cells in healthy people across ages. Using a J-beta primer mix together with a sample-barcoded 5' primer, a second PCR was run for roughly 6 to 12 cycles. TCRdb passed the 5' RACE reads through MiXCR, listing each CDR3 protein once. The sample contains 1.5 million to 2 million distinct CDR3 sequences, roughly 27% of which appear only once. This clonotype was counted only a few times. The origin of this receptor is a woman aged 25-40 years in good health. The sample comprised blood.

The CDR3 is CASSPSGTGSGETQYF. The DNA for the CDR3 is TGTGCCAGCAGCCCCTCCGGGACAGGGTCGGGGGAGACCCAGTACTTC. The gene calls are TRBV5-4 and TRBJ2-5; 9 bases are a match to TRBD1. Germline V gene lookup returns CDR1 SGHNT and CDR2 YYREEE (reference sequence). V dropped 4 bases and J dropped 5; count of bases not matched to a gene: 12. The CDR3 extends over 16 amino acids.